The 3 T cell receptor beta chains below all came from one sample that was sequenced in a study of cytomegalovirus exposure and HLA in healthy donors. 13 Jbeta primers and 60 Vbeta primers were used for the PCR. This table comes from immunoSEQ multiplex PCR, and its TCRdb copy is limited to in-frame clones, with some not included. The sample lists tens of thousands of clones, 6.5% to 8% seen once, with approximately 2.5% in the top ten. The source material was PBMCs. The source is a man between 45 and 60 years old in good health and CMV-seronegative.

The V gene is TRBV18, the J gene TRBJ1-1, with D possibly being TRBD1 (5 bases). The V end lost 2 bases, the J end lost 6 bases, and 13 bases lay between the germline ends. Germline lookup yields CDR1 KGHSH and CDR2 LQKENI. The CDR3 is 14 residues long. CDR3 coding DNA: TGTGCCAGCTCACCATCTGGTGGGGGGGCTGAAGCTTTCTTT. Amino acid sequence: CASSPSGGGAEAFF.

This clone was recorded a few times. CDR3 sequence: CASSPGWRTNTEAFF. For the CDR3, the DNA is TGTGCCAGCAGCCCGGGGTGGCGCACGAACACTGAAGCTTTCTTT. The rearrangement joins TRBV14 to TRBJ1-1; D gene uncertain. The CDR3 runs to 15 residues. The germline gives CDR1 SGHDN, CDR2 FVKESK. V lost 4 bases to trimming and J lost 1 base, with 13 bases between them.

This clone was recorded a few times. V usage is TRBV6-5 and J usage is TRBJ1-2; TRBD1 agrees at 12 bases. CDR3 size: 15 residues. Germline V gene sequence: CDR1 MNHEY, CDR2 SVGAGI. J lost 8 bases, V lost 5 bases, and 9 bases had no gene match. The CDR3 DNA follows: TGTGCCAGCAGTCCCCGGGACAGGGGGCGCCGGGGCTACACCTTC. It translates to CASSPRDRGRRGYTF.